The T cell receptor (beta chain) described here comes from a study of CXCR3-negative and CXCR3-positive naive CD8 T cells. In preparing the TRB cDNA libraries, 5' RACE with UMI labels was used. Reanalyzing the 5' RACE reads, TCRdb keeps one entry per CDR3 protein, without DNA. This sample's table reports some 130,000 distinct CDR3 sequences. The CDR3 length is 15 residues. CDR1 and CDR2 (germline): SQVTM, ANQGSEA. Naive CD8+ T cells showed a CD45RO-CCR7+CD27+CD95- phenotype. Sequenced input: naive CXCR3- CD8+ T cells from blood. Subset in this sample: CD45RO-CCR7+CD27+CD95- naive CD8+ T cells lacking CXCR3 (TNR3-). The chain employs TRBV29-1 and TRBJ2-2; TCRdb indicates TRBD1, and absent DNA this call remains unverified. This TCR came from a human donor in good health. Some clones in this sample may be carry-over from other donors' samples. CDR3 residues: CSVDLQDTNTGELFF.